Below are 30 T cell receptor beta chains sequenced from a single sample in a study of blood T cell repertoires in COVID-19. Generated by immunoSEQ multiplex PCR, the TCRdb table keeps only in-frame clones and is missing some. Here the sample spans under 100,000 clones, approximately 92% being singletons. What was sequenced was peripheral blood. These receptors were obtained from a woman aged 60 to 75 with active COVID-19.

CDR3 sequence reads: CASSVDSLNTEAFF. Written as DNA, the CDR3 is TGTGCCAGCAGCGTTGACAGCCTGAACACTGAAGCTTTCTTT. The rearrangement links TRBV9 to TRBJ1-1; a weak D match, TRBD1 (5 bases). In germline, CDR1 is SGDLS, CDR2 YYNGEE. V dropped 2 bases and J dropped 0 bases, with 8 bases sitting between them. CDR3 length: 14 residues.

This clone appeared a single time. CDR3 coding DNA: TGTGCCAGCAGTGATGGTTCCAGCGCGAGAGCCACAGATACGCAGTATTTT. Amino acids: CASSDGSSARATDTQYF. The chain joins TRBV2 to TRBJ2-3; D is uncertain. Germline V gene data show CDR1 as SNHLY and CDR2 as FYNNEI. The CDR3 has 17 amino acids. V lost 3 bases and J lost 2, with 18 bases in between.

The rearrangement joins TRBV2 to TRBJ1-2, with TRBD1 matching 9 bases. Germline CDR1 and CDR2: SNHLY and FYNNEI. V was pared by 9 bases and J by 5 bases, with 7 bases of the junction left unmatched. The length of the CDR3 is 13 residues. The CDR3 bases are TGTGCCAGATCCGGGACAGGGAGTTATGGCTACACCTTC. Residues: CARSGTGSYGYTF.

The genes are TRBV6-1 and TRBJ2-7; 8 bases are a match to TRBD1. Germline lookup yields CDR1 MNHNS and CDR2 SASEGT. V shed 2 bases, J shed 3 bases, and the junction held 6 bases outside the gene matches. The CDR3 covers 15 residues. The CDR3 sequence is CASSETGTGVYEQYF. The CDR3 DNA is TGTGCCAGCAGTGAAACCGGGACAGGAGTCTACGAGCAGTACTTC.

The chain has TRBV5-1 and TRBJ1-3; D might be TRBD1 (5 bases). The CDR3 contains 15 residues. The germline V gene has CDR1 SGHRS and CDR2 YFSETQ. V shed 4 bases and J shed 0 bases, with 11 bases lying between them. In nucleotides, the CDR3 is TGCGCCAGCAGCGTTGACAGTTCCTCTGGAAACACCATATATTTT. Translated, it gives CASSVDSSSGNTIYF.

The chain couples TRBV24-1 to TRBJ2-7, with a possible D match to TRBD2 (5 bases). In germline, CDR1 is KGHDR, CDR2 SFDVKD. V shed 3 bases and J shed 6 bases, with 14 bases lying between them. The CDR3 is 14 residues long. The chain's CDR3 is CATSDGAGPGEQYF. The CDR3 bases are TGTGCCACCAGTGATGGTGCGGGCCCGGGCGAGCAGTACTTC.

V usage is TRBV6-1 and J usage is TRBJ2-1, with a weak D call TRBD2 (6 bases). There are 15 residues in the CDR3. Per the germline V gene, CDR1 is MNHNS and CDR2 is SASEGT. V lost 2 bases, J lost 1 base, and 9 bases lay in between. The CDR3: CASSEPGRSYNEQFF. The CDR3 DNA reads TGTGCCAGCAGTGAACCAGGGAGGTCCTACAATGAGCAGTTCTTC.

This chain connects TRBV5-4 to TRBJ1-3; 8 nucleotides agree with TRBD1. The CDR3 sequence is 17 residues long. CDR1 is SGHNT and CDR2 is YYREEE in the germline V gene (reference sequence). V trimming: 1 base; J trimming: 0 bases; junction bases outside the gene matches: 6. CDR3 loop: CASSLRGQGRSGNTIYF. As DNA, the CDR3 is TGTGCCAGCAGCTTGCGTGGACAGGGTCGCTCTGGAAACACCATATATTTT.

The chain is built from TRBV10-3 and TRBJ2-7, with D perhaps TRBD2 (5 bases). V lost 10 bases to trimming and J lost 0 bases, with 10 bases between them. CDR1 is ENHRY, CDR2 SYGVKD, per germline. The CDR3 length is 12 residues. In nucleotides, the CDR3 is TGTGCCACCGCCGGACTCTCCTACGAGCAGTACTTC. Translated: CATAGLSYEQYF.

V gene TRBV10-3 combines with J gene TRBJ1-1; D call uncertain. The ends were cut back, 4 bases at V and 4 bases at J, with 7 bases in the middle. CDR3 length: 12 residues. Germline values: CDR1 ENHRY, CDR2 SYGVKD. CDR3: CAISGRSTEAFF. The CDR3, as DNA: TGTGCCATCAGTGGAAGGAGCACTGAAGCTTTCTTT.

The V and J genes are TRBV12-3 or TRBV12-4 and TRBJ1-2, with 8 bases aligning to TRBD1. CDR3 length: 13 amino acids. With 6 bases clipped from V and 7 bases from J, the junction kept 7 bases outside the gene matches. The CDR3 protein is CASRTGQVRGYTF. In DNA, the CDR3 is TGTGCCAGCAGGACGGGACAGGTGCGTGGCTACACCTTC.

The chain employs TRBV5-1 and TRBJ2-7, with D possibly being TRBD2 (6 bases). This CDR3 spans 16 amino acids. CDR1 is SGHRS, CDR2 YFSETQ, per germline. Trimming left V 0 bases short and J 6 bases short, with 19 bases between. The CDR3 loop is CASSLEGGWPPGEQYF. CDR3 nucleotide sequence: TGCGCCAGCAGCTTGGAGGGAGGTTGGCCTCCGGGCGAGCAGTACTTC.

This chain links TRBV11-2 with TRBJ2-6; 7 nucleotides match TRBD1. CDR1 SGHAT and CDR2 FQNNGV come from the germline V gene. The V and J ends lost 1 base and 1 base, in that order; junction bases with no gene match: 10. This CDR3 comprises 19 residues. Here the CDR3 DNA reads TGTGCCAGCAGCTTAGCTCGGGACAGTCTTTATTCTGGGGCCAACGTCCTGACTTTC. Protein: CASSLARDSLYSGANVLTF.

The rearrangement links TRBV4-2 to TRBJ2-1; 10 positions agree with TRBD2. This CDR3 is built from 17 residues. From germline, CDR1 is LGHNA and CDR2 YNFKEQ. V shed 3 bases and J 0 bases; nucleotides not matched to a gene: 5. This CDR3 is CASSQDSGRSSYNEQFF. The DNA of the CDR3 is TGTGCCAGCAGCCAGGATAGCGGGAGGAGCTCCTACAATGAGCAGTTCTTC.

The rearrangement joins TRBV24-1 to TRBJ2-6; no definite D call. Looked up from germline, CDR1 is KGHDR and CDR2 is SFDVKD. The CDR3 spans 17 residues. V was shortened by 3 bases and J by 0 bases, with 11 bases between the two germline ends. CDR3 protein: CATSDPQSFSGANVLTF. DNA for the CDR3: TGTGCCACCAGTGATCCTCAGTCGTTCTCTGGGGCCAACGTCCTGACTTTC.

This chain connects TRBV7-2 to TRBJ2-5, with D possibly TRBD1 on 6 matching bases. Germline lookup yields CDR1 SGHTA and CDR2 FQGNSA. Trimming removed 5 bases at V and 5 bases at J, with 18 bases between. The CDR3 totals 15 residues. This CDR3 reads CASSNGTGKWETQYF. The DNA for the CDR3 is TGTGCCAGCAGCAATGGAACAGGGAAATGGGAGACCCAGTACTTC.

The CDR3 DNA follows: TGTGCCAGCAGTTTAACTGAGGACGGGGATGGCTACACCTTC. It specifies CASSLTEDGDGYTF. The V call is TRBV27, the J call TRBJ1-2; D call uncertain. The CDR3 totals 14 residues. Trimming removed 2 bases at V and 6 bases at J, with 13 bases between. Germline CDR1 MNHEY, CDR2 SMNVEV (reference sequence).

This rearrangement joins TRBV18 to TRBJ2-5; D is possibly TRBD1 (5 bases). The CDR3 is 16 residues long. In germline, CDR1 is KGHSH, CDR2 LQKENI. With 6 bases removed from V and 5 bases from J, the gap between germline ends came to 22 bases. The CDR3 region is CASSPYRRDSLETQYF. The CDR3 DNA sequence: TGTGCCAGCTCGCCCTATCGAAGAGACAGCCTCGAGACCCAGTACTTC.

This sequence joins TRBV18 and TRBJ1-4, with a possible D match to TRBD1 (5 bases). CDR1 and CDR2 from the germline V gene are KGHSH and LQKENI. Trimming cost V 2 bases and J 3 bases, with 13 bases left between them. This CDR3 spans 16 amino acids. The CDR3 bases are TGTGCCAGCTCACCAGCGATAGCGGGGGCTAATGAAAAACTGTTTTTT. Protein product: CASSPAIAGANEKLFF.

The chain couples TRBV15 to TRBJ1-1; D remains ambiguous. V lost 11 bases and J 3 bases, leaving 13 bases between the germline ends. The CDR3 loop spans 12 amino acids. CDR1 and CDR2 (germline): LNHNV, YYDKDF (reference sequence). Written as DNA, the CDR3 is TGTGCCTCGTCGGAGATTGACACTGAAGCTTTCTTT. It yields the protein CASSEIDTEAFF.

The V and J genes are TRBV4-1 and TRBJ2-3, with 15 bases fitting TRBD2. The CDR3 is 16 amino acids. The germline CDR1 and CDR2 sequences are MGHRA and YSYEKL. V was clipped by 4 bases and J by 8 bases; unmatched bases: 7. The CDR3 DNA sequence: TGCGCCAGCAGCCCCGGACTAGCGGGGGGGCGTGGTACGCAGTATTTT. Its translation: CASSPGLAGGRGTQYF.

The gene calls are TRBV11-2 and TRBJ2-1; unclear D gene. V was shortened by 1 base and J by 8 bases, with 12 bases between the two germline ends. Germline CDR1 reads SGHAT; CDR2 reads FQNNGV. The CDR3 is 14 residues long. The CDR3 loop reads CASSLARSIDEQFF. The CDR3 DNA reads as TGTGCCAGCAGCTTAGCCAGGTCAATCGATGAGCAGTTCTTC.

The chain uses TRBV6-2 or TRBV6-3 and TRBJ1-1, with TRBD1 matching 8 bases. This CDR3 contains 16 residues. V was pared by 2 bases and J by 1 base, with 6 bases of the junction left unmatched. Germline CDR1 is MNHEY and CDR2 is SVGEGT. The CDR3 DNA sequence: TGTGCCAGCAGTTACGAGCAGGGGGCTAGGAACACTGAAGCTTTCTTT. This gives the protein CASSYEQGARNTEAFF.

V is TRBV7-2 and J is TRBJ1-2; 7 bases line up with TRBD1. V shed 5 bases, J shed 5 bases, and the junction held 11 bases outside the gene matches. Germline assignment: CDR1 SGHTA and CDR2 FQGNSA. This CDR3 contains 15 residues. Here the CDR3 reads CASSPREGAGYGYTF. CDR3 DNA sequence: TGTGCCAGCAGCCCACGGGAGGGGGCGGGGTATGGCTACACCTTC.

The chain links TRBV6-5 to TRBJ1-5, with D uncertain. This CDR3 is built from 13 residues. In germline, CDR1 is MNHEY, CDR2 SVGAGI. The V end was cut by 6 bases, the J end by 1 base, with 7 bases between. CDR3 sequence reads: CASRAQSNQPQHF. The CDR3 DNA reads as TGTGCCAGCAGGGCCCAAAGCAATCAGCCCCAGCATTTT.

The chain has TRBV19 and TRBJ2-7; 11 bases agree with TRBD1. Germline lookup yields CDR1 LNHDA and CDR2 SQIVND (reference sequence). The J segment lost 3 bases and the V segment lost 1 base, leaving 8 bases of the junction unmatched. The CDR3 has 17 residues. In DNA form, the CDR3 reads TGTGCCAGTAGTATAGGGGCTTTGGACAGGGGGCACTACGAGCAGTACTTC. This sequence encodes CASSIGALDRGHYEQYF.

The chain recombines TRBV11-2 with TRBJ1-1, with TRBD1 matching 7 bases. Germline CDR1 and CDR2: SGHAT and FQNNGV. Trimming cost V 3 bases and J 0 bases; bases outside gene matches: 7. The CDR3 covers 16 residues. CDR3 region: CASSLTAGGVNTEAFF. CDR3 DNA: TGTGCCAGCAGCTTGACCGCAGGGGGAGTGAACACTGAAGCTTTCTTT.

The genes are TRBV11-3 and TRBJ2-5, with a weak D call TRBD1 (6 bases). Trimming removed 7 bases at V and 5 bases at J, with 14 bases between. The V gene's germline CDR1 is SGHNT and CDR2 YENEEA. The length of the CDR3 is 13 residues. CDR3 region: CASNVGGLETQYF. DNA for the CDR3: TGTGCCAGCAACGTAGGGGGATTGGAGACCCAGTACTTC.

V usage is TRBV4-1 and J usage is TRBJ2-2; D is unclear. Trimming shortened V by 6 bases and J by 1 base, and 18 bases separated the two germline ends. This CDR3 comprises 17 residues. Germline V gene sequence: CDR1 MGHRA, CDR2 YSYEKL. CDR3 DNA: TGCGCCAGCAGACCAAGTTATGTCTTGAGGAACACCGGGGAGCTGTTTTTT. Amino acid sequence: CASRPSYVLRNTGELFF.

V is TRBV7-2 and J is TRBJ2-1; D uncertain. Trimming pared 6 bases from V and 6 bases from J, leaving 9 bases between. This CDR3 contains 12 residues. CDR1 and CDR2 from the germline V gene are SGHTA and FQGNSA. CDR3: CASRLDFNEQFF. CDR3 in DNA: TGTGCCAGCAGGCTAGACTTCAATGAGCAGTTCTTC.